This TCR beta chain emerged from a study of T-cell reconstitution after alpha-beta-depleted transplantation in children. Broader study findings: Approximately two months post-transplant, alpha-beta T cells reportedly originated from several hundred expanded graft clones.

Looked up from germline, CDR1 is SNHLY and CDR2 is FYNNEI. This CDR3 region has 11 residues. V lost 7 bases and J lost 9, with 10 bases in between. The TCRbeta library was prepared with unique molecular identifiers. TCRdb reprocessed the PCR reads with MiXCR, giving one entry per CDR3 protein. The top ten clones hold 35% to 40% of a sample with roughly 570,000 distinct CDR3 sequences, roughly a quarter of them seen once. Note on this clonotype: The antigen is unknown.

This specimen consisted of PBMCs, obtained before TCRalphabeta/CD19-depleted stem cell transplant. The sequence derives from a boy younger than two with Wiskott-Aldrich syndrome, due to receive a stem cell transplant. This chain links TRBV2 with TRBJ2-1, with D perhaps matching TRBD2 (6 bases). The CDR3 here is CASTDYLEQFF. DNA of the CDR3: TGTGCCAGCACGGACTATCTTGAGCAGTTCTTC.